Listed below are T cell receptor beta chains from one sample, sequenced in a study of T cell clones after liver transplantation. Here immunoSEQ multiplex PCR was the method, and the copy in TCRdb shows in-frame clones only, minus some. The table has 80,000 or so clones, roughly 80% seen once. The material was CD4+ T cells from blood, obtained 45 to 46 months after liver transplant. Every receptor here comes from a human patient who received a liver transplant. The T cells may come from the graft donor. CDR3s include the opening cysteine and the closing phenylalanine or tryptophan. Each record gives: V gene, D gene, J gene, CDR3 protein. D genes are given only for firm matches.

v_call: TRBV27; d_call: -; j_call: TRBJ2-5; cdr3_aa: CASSLLGTGKTQYF
v_call: TRBV28; d_call: TRBD1; j_call: TRBJ1-1; cdr3_aa: CASSSPQGTEAFF
v_call: TRBV9; d_call: -; j_call: TRBJ2-1; cdr3_aa: CASSVDEGVRYEQFF
v_call: TRBV27; d_call: -; j_call: TRBJ1-4; cdr3_aa: CASRGSGRNNEKLFF
v_call: TRBV21-1; d_call: -; j_call: TRBJ2-3; cdr3_aa: CASSMGRPSTDTQYF
v_call: TRBV28; d_call: -; j_call: TRBJ1-1; cdr3_aa: CASSLHTDTEAFF
v_call: TRBV5-4; d_call: TRBD2; j_call: TRBJ2-3; cdr3_aa: CASSTPGLDADTQYF
v_call: TRBV5-1; d_call: -; j_call: TRBJ2-1; cdr3_aa: CASSRSAPRYNEQFF
v_call: TRBV20-1; d_call: -; j_call: TRBJ1-2; cdr3_aa: CSLDGNYGYTF
v_call: TRBV18; d_call: -; j_call: TRBJ1-5; cdr3_aa: CASSPLSGANSNQPQHF
v_call: TRBV27; d_call: -; j_call: TRBJ2-7; cdr3_aa: CASSSTGPTYEQYF
v_call: TRBV27; d_call: -; j_call: TRBJ1-2; cdr3_aa: CASRGGGDYGYTF
v_call: TRBV27; d_call: TRBD1; j_call: TRBJ1-1; cdr3_aa: CASSPGTGIARNTEAFF
v_call: TRBV21-1; d_call: -; j_call: TRBJ2-5; cdr3_aa: CASSKAMGQQETQYF
v_call: TRBV5-1; d_call: TRBD1; j_call: TRBJ2-2; cdr3_aa: CASSFGDRGLTGELFF
v_call: TRBV5-1; d_call: -; j_call: TRBJ2-3; cdr3_aa: CASSSGRGFSSTDTQYF
v_call: TRBV18; d_call: TRBD1; j_call: TRBJ1-2; cdr3_aa: CASSPQGTGGEYGYTF
v_call: TRBV4-3; d_call: TRBD1; j_call: TRBJ2-7; cdr3_aa: CASSSRTGGYEQYF
v_call: TRBV6-1; d_call: -; j_call: TRBJ1-5; cdr3_aa: CASSDVVAATYNQPQHF
v_call: TRBV18; d_call: TRBD2; j_call: TRBJ2-1; cdr3_aa: CASSSRSGARREQFF
v_call: TRBV6-5; d_call: TRBD1; j_call: TRBJ1-1; cdr3_aa: CASRTGQGAQLGAFF
v_call: TRBV27; d_call: -; j_call: TRBJ1-1; cdr3_aa: CASSSRSTNTEAFF
v_call: TRBV5-1; d_call: -; j_call: TRBJ1-1; cdr3_aa: CASSLAGATEAFF
v_call: TRBV27; d_call: -; j_call: TRBJ1-2; cdr3_aa: CASSLAGRQMNYGYTF
v_call: TRBV6-5; d_call: -; j_call: TRBJ1-2; cdr3_aa: CASSYRGRGNYGYTF
v_call: TRBV7-8; d_call: -; j_call: TRBJ2-3; cdr3_aa: CASSPGTPDTQYF